This record covers a single T cell receptor (beta chain). Its antigen remains unidentified. No base-level quality is on record; no much larger clone is a single base apart. From the cysteine through the phenylalanine, the CDR3 covers 16 amino acids. The only DNA kept is the CDR3, 48 bases in frame from the first base. CDR1 and CDR2, per the germline V gene (reference sequence), are SGHAT and FQDESV. V is cut back by 5 bases and J by 1 base, with 7 bases in the junction unmatched. This entry belongs to a study of blood T cell repertoires in COVID-19 (dated by TCRdb to about 2020). With regard to the full study: Collaborator samples came from the United States, Italy and Spain and covered acute and convalescent phases of COVID-19. The prospective study material was composed of cDNA or gDNA derived from T cells, B-cell-depleted T cells, or PBMCs. The dataset comprised deeply sampled blood TCRbeta repertoires from subjects exposed to, actively infected with, or recovered from COVID-19. The repertoires were released in a freely available public database intended as a resource for research on the immune response to SARS-CoV-2. Samples came from the ongoing ImmuneRACE study (first 160 participants) plus 1,254 subjects from 6 global collaborators. Sample metadata almost always included a de-identified subject ID, COVID-19 status, age in years and sex. Where HLA class I and class II types were available, the types were taken from metadata supplied by the sample provider, not from assay-based typing. What the research found in general, with its limitations: The quantity of clinical and demographic metadata differed by source and by participant and was supplied without curation.

Participants in the prospective study were aged roughly 18 to 100 years, lived in approximately 26 United States geographic areas, and enrolled through a virtual design. In the prospective study, cohorts were assigned on the basis of participant-reported clinical history obtained from a screening survey and a study questionnaire. Recovered participants in ImmuneRACE Cohort 3 were defined by two consecutive negative NP/OP PCR tests, clearance by a healthcare professional, or resolution of symptoms. Each participant in the prospective study had whole blood, serum and a nasopharyngeal or oropharyngeal swab collected by mobile phlebotomists. Additional blood draws and questionnaires over an approximately two-month period could optionally be provided by prospective study participants. Prospective study blood samples were shipped either frozen or at room temperature before DNA extraction. The immunoSEQ Assay, a bias-controlled multiplex PCR, was used to amplify TCRbeta CDR3 regions from genomic DNA. On the authors' methods: The number of nucleated cells in each sample was estimated from the amplification of reference gene primers within the assay. To quantify the absolute abundance of each unique TCRbeta CDR3 rearrangement, sequence reads were collapsed and filtered. For each sample, productive Simpson clonality was calculated as the square root of Simpson's diversity index across productive rearrangements. TCRdb mirrors the immuneACCESS table, restricted to in-frame sequences. Some clones are absent from its copies; in checked studies, under half trace to an unresolved V gene, and the reason for the others is unknown. The V and J calls and the clone size are those of that table, but D and trimming were determined from the DNA. Within this sample are about 400,000 clones, with roughly 90% of them counted one time only. The ten top clones hold about 1.8% of the sample.

Sequencing was performed on PBMCs or T cells enriched from blood (not recorded which). The sequence links TRBV11-1 to TRBJ2-3; TRBD2 aligns with 9 central bases. The clonotype originates from a woman aged 25 to 39 who had recovered from COVID-19. The CDR3 has the sequence CASSHPIAGGTDTQYF. The DNA is as follows: TGTGCCAGCAGCCATCCCATAGCGGGGGGCACAGATACGCAGTATTTT. With the portions outside the CDR3 filled from the reference TRBV11-1 and TRBJ2-3 genes, the complete variable region becomes EAEVAQSPRYKITEKSQAVAFWCDPISGHATLYWYRQILGQGPELLVQFQDESVVDDSQLPKDRFSAERLKGVDSTLKIQPAELGDSAMYLCASSHPIAGGTDTQYFGPGTRLTVL.